One and the same sample provided the 20 T cell receptor beta chains below, sequenced in a study of blood T cell repertoires in COVID-19. The repertoire was sequenced with immunoSEQ multiplex PCR; TCRdb's copy has only in-frame clones and lacks some. Seen here are approximately 300,000 clones, 70% to 90% observed once, and the top ten hold roughly a tenth. Material: PBMCs or T cells enriched from blood (not recorded which). These receptors were obtained from a young woman who had recovered from COVID-19.

The V gene is TRBV27, the J gene TRBJ1-2, with D unresolved. CDR1 MNHEY and CDR2 SMNVEV come from the germline V gene (reference sequence). The CDR3 covers 14 residues. Between the trimmed V and J ends, which lost 5 bases and 8 bases, there was a span of 18 bases. The CDR3 loop reads CASSAYPTPFGYTF. The CDR3 DNA reads as TGTGCCAGCAGTGCTTACCCTACTCCCTTCGGCTACACCTTC.

The chain carries TRBV11-1 and TRBJ1-1; possibly TRBD1 for D (6 bases). The CDR3 consists of 15 residues. The V end lost 5 bases, the J end lost 1 base, and 14 bases lay between the germline ends. Germline CDR1 and CDR2: SGHAT and FQDESV (reference sequence). Here the CDR3 DNA reads TGTGCCAGCAGCATAATAGGGGGATGGAACACTGAAGCTTTCTTT. Translated: CASSIIGGWNTEAFF.

The chain recombines TRBV5-1 with TRBJ2-2; D not certain. Germline V lookup: CDR1 SGHRS, CDR2 YFSETQ. This CDR3 comprises 14 residues. The V and J ends lost 0 bases and 8 bases respectively, with 11 bases between them. This chain's CDR3 is CASSLEPRAGELFF. As DNA, the CDR3 is TGCGCCAGCAGCTTGGAACCTAGAGCTGGGGAGCTGTTTTTT.

The J gene is TRBJ1-1, the V gene TRBV30, with D tentatively TRBD1 (5 bases). Between the trimmed V and J ends, which lost 0 bases and 0 bases, there was a span of 23 bases. The CDR3 has 19 amino acids. From germline, CDR1 is GTSNPN and CDR2 SVGIG (reference sequence). CDR3 in amino acids: CAWSVRASRVRTMNTEAFF. CDR3 coding DNA: TGTGCCTGGAGTGTACGGGCGTCCAGGGTTAGAACCATGAACACTGAAGCTTTCTTT.

Here the CDR3 DNA reads TGTGCCAGCAGCTTCCGGGACAGGGGGAGGGACACTGAAGCTTTCTTT. Protein sequence: CASSFRDRGRDTEAFF. This chain uses TRBV7-3 with TRBJ1-1, with 11 positions matching TRBD1. The CDR3 spans 16 residues. CDR1 and CDR2 (germline): SGHTA, FQGTGA. Germline trimming cut 3 bases from V and 3 bases from J; bases unmatched to any gene: 6.

The J gene is TRBJ2-2, the V gene TRBV19; TRBD1 aligns across 8 bases. Germline V gene sequence: CDR1 LNHDA, CDR2 SQIVND (reference sequence). This CDR3 comprises 14 residues. The J segment lost 2 bases and the V segment lost 5 bases, leaving 1 base of the junction unmatched. The CDR3 sequence: CASSDRGNTGELFF. The DNA of the CDR3 is TGTGCCAGTAGTGACAGGGGAAACACCGGGGAGCTGTTTTTT. The full variable domain, rest sourced from reference TRBV19 and TRBJ2-2, is DGGITQSPKYLFRKEGQNVTLSCEQNLNHDAMYWYRQDPGQGLRLIYYSQIVNDFQKGDIAEGYSVSREKKESFPLTVTSAQKNPTAFYLCASSDRGNTGELFFGEGSRLTVL.

The chain has TRBV3-1 (or the pseudogene TRBV3-2) and TRBJ2-5; 7 bases are shared with TRBD2. V dropped 2 bases and J dropped 2; count of bases not matched to a gene: 11. Germline V CDR1 and CDR2: LGHDT, YNNKEL (reference sequence). The CDR3 is 17 residues long. The CDR3 region has the DNA TGTGCCAGCAGCCAATGGCCGGGACTACCCCAACAAGAGACCCAGTACTTC. Translation gives CASSQWPGLPQQETQYF.

J is TRBJ2-2 and V is TRBV23-1; D possibly corresponds to TRBD2 (5 bases). TRBV23-1 is treated as an ORF (open reading frame) with a function not yet certain. Trimming pared 6 bases from V and 5 bases from J, leaving 7 bases between. The CDR3 extends over 12 amino acids. The CDR3, as DNA: TGCGCCAGCAGCACGGGGACCGGGGAGCTGTTTTTT. This codes for CASSTGTGELFF.

The genes are TRBV3-1 (or the pseudogene TRBV3-2) and TRBJ2-3, with a tentative D call TRBD2 (5 bases). Trimming cost V 1 base and J 0 bases, with 11 bases left between them. This CDR3 contains 16 residues. Germline-derived CDR1 and CDR2 are LGHDT and YNNKEL (reference sequence). CDR3: CASSQVGSPSTDTQYF. In nucleotides, the CDR3 is TGTGCCAGCAGCCAAGTAGGGAGCCCTAGCACAGATACGCAGTATTTT.

The V call is TRBV27, the J call TRBJ1-4; D gene ambiguous. With 0 bases removed from V and 8 bases from J, the gap between germline ends came to 16 bases. This CDR3 is built from 16 residues. The germline V gene encodes CDR1 MNHEY and CDR2 SMNVEV (reference sequence). The chain's CDR3 is CASSLSMGDNGEKLFF. The CDR3 DNA reads as TGTGCCAGCAGTTTATCGATGGGCGACAACGGAGAAAAACTGTTTTTT.

The chain joins TRBV18 to TRBJ1-3; D possibly corresponds to TRBD1 (6 bases). This CDR3 spans 19 amino acids. V dropped 1 base and J dropped 0 bases, with 19 bases sitting between them. Germline V gives CDR1 KGHSH, CDR2 LQKENI. CDR3 bases: TGTGCCAGCTCACCACTTTTTATCCAGGACAGTGGCTCTGGAAACACCATATATTTT. Protein product: CASSPLFIQDSGSGNTIYF.

This chain uses TRBV24-1 with TRBJ2-2, with 9 bases aligning to TRBD1. The J segment lost 2 bases and the V segment lost 6 bases, leaving 6 bases of the junction unmatched. Germline CDR1 KGHDR, CDR2 SFDVKD. The CDR3 extends over 16 amino acids. CDR3 sequence: CATSSPGQGNTGELFF. The CDR3 bases are TGTGCCACCAGTTCGCCGGGACAGGGAAACACCGGGGAGCTGTTTTTT.

The chain is built from TRBV15 and TRBJ2-2; TRBD1 aligns across 9 bases. CDR3 length: 14 residues. Per the germline V gene, CDR1 is LNHNV and CDR2 is YYDKDF (reference sequence). J gave up 6 bases and V 3 bases, and 2 bases lay outside the gene matches. Written as DNA, the CDR3 is TGTGCCACCAGCAGGGGACAGGGATCCGGGGAGCTGTTTTTT. This encodes CATSRGQGSGELFF.

The V and J genes are TRBV11-2 and TRBJ1-1; TRBD1 matches 7 bases. The trim removed 2 bases at V and 0 bases at J, leaving 3 bases unmatched. Looked up from germline, CDR1 is SGHAT and CDR2 is FQNNGV. This CDR3 region has 15 residues. The DNA for the CDR3 is TGTGCCAGCAGCTTACCGGGACAGTTGAACACTGAAGCTTTCTTT. Residues: CASSLPGQLNTEAFF.

The sample holds one count of this clone. This rearrangement joins TRBV10-1 to TRBJ2-3; TRBD2 matches 7 bases. This CDR3 has 15 amino acids. V lost 0 bases, J lost 4 bases, and 4 bases stayed unmatched. Per the germline V gene, CDR1 is WNHNN and CDR2 is SYGVQD (reference sequence). The CDR3 region has the DNA TGCGCCAGCAGTGAGTCGGCGGGAGTAGCAGATACGCAGTATTTT. It specifies CASSESAGVADTQYF.

V gene TRBV10-3 combines with J gene TRBJ1-6, with D maybe TRBD1 (5 bases). Trimming removed 6 bases at V and 8 bases at J, with 14 bases between. Looked up from germline, CDR1 is ENHRY and CDR2 is SYGVKD. This CDR3 has 14 residues. The CDR3 sequence: CAISPGRDDSPLHF. In nucleotides, the CDR3 is TGTGCCATCAGCCCCGGGAGGGACGATTCACCCCTCCACTTT.

A single count supports this clone. Other nucleotide sequences in the sample specify the same CDR3. V and J are TRBV5-1 and TRBJ2-1, with unresolved D. Germline assignment: CDR1 SGHRS and CDR2 YFSETQ. The CDR3 is made up of 13 amino acids. The V end lost 0 bases, the J end lost 2 bases, and 3 bases lay between the germline ends. The CDR3 sequence is CASSLGAYNEQFF. DNA for the CDR3: TGCGCCAGCAGCTTGGGAGCCTACAATGAGCAGTTCTTC.

The CDR3 region is CASSLSRDSLGNTIYF. The CDR3 DNA follows: TGTGCCAGCAGCTTAAGCCGGGACAGCCTTGGAAACACCATATATTTT. V and J are TRBV7-9 and TRBJ1-3, with TRBD1 matching 7 bases. Losses at the gene ends were 2 bases for V and 3 bases for J; bases not matched to a gene: 7. Germline V gene data show CDR1 as SEHNR and CDR2 as FQNEAQ (reference sequence). The CDR3 sequence is 16 residues long.

The V and J genes are TRBV25-1 and TRBJ2-1; 7 positions match TRBD2. Germline V gives CDR1 MGHDK, CDR2 SYGVNS. Unmatched junction bases numbered 7, after V lost 4 bases and J lost 10 bases. This CDR3 spans 13 amino acids. The CDR3 is CASSGLAAREQFF. As DNA, the CDR3 is TGTGCCAGCAGTGGGCTAGCGGCCCGGGAGCAGTTCTTC. Using reference TRBV25-1 and TRBJ2-1 for the parts outside the CDR3, the full variable domain is EADIYQTPRYLVIGTGKKITLECSQTMGHDKMYWYQQDPGMELHLIHYSYGVNSTEKGDLSSESTVSRIRTEHFPLTLESARPSHTSQYLCASSGLAAREQFFGPGTRLTVL.

The genes are TRBV4-1 and TRBJ2-4, with 8 bases aligning to TRBD2. V shed 1 base, J shed 0 bases, and the junction held 8 bases outside the gene matches. The CDR3 consists of 18 residues. Germline V gene lookup returns CDR1 MGHRA and CDR2 YSYEKL. In DNA, the CDR3 is TGCGCCAGCAGCCAAGGGCTAGCGGGTCTTCTAGCCAAAAACATTCAGTACTTC. Its protein is CASSQGLAGLLAKNIQYF.